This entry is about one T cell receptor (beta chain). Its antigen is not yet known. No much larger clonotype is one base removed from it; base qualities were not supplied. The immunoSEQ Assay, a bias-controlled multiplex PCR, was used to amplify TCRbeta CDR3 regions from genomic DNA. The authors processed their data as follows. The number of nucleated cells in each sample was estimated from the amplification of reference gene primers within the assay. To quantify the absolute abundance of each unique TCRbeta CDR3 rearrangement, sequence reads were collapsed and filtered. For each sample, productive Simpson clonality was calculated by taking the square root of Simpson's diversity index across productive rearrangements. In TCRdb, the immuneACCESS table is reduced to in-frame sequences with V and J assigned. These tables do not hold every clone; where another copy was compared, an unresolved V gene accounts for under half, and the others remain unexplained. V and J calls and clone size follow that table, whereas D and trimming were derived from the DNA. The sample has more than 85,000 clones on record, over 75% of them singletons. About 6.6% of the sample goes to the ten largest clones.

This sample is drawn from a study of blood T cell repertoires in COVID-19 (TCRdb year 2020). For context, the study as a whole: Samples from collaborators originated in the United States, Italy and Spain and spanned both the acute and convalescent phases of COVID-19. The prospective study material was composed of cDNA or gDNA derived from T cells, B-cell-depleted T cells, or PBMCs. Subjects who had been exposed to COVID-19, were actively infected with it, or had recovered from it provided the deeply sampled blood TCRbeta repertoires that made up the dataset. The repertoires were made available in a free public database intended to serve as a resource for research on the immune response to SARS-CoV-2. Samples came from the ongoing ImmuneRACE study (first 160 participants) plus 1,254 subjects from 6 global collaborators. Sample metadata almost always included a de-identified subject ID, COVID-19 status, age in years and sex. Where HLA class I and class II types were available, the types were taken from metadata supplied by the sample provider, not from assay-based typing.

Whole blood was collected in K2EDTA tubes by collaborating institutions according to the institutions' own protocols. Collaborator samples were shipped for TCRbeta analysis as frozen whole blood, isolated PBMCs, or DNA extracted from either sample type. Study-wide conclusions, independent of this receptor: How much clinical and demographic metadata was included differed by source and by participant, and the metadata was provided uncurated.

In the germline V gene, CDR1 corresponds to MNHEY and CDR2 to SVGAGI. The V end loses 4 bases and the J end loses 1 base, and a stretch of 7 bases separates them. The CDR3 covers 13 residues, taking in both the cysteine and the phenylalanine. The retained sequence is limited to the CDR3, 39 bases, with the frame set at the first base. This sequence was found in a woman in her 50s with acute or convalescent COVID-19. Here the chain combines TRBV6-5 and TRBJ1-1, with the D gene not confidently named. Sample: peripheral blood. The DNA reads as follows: TGTGCCAGCAGTTTAGTACGGAACACTGAAGCTTTCTTT. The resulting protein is CASSLVRNTEAFF.